This entry features one TCR beta chain sequence. Its matching antigen is unknown. The record originates from a study of T-cell reconstitution after alpha-beta-depleted transplantation in children. The CDR3 is 12 amino acids. V dropped 1 base and J dropped 10; count of bases not matched to a gene: 1. From germline, CDR1 is SEHNR and CDR2 FQNEAQ (reference sequence). Whole-study findings and limits: T-cell counts and diversity at one year post-transplant came mainly from newly produced T cells. After transplant, at about two months, alpha-beta T cells were reportedly derived from several hundred expanded graft clones.

The TCRbeta library incorporated unique molecular identifiers. Via MiXCR, TCRdb re-called the PCR reads, giving one row per CDR3 protein. Of approximately 230,000 distinct CDR3 sequences in the sample, roughly 23% were seen once. Here the sequenced sample was PBMCs, taken before TCRalphabeta/CD19-depleted stem cell transplant. The TCR sequence derives from a girl aged 2-15 years with Fanconi anemia, due to receive a stem cell transplant. The rearrangement links TRBV7-9 to TRBJ2-1, with 7 positions matching TRBD2. The CDR3: CASSLDGGEQFF. The CDR3 region has the DNA TGTGCCAGCAGCTTAGACGGGGGGGAGCAGTTCTTC.